This TCR beta chain comes out of a study of OX40 agonist ivuxolimab in advanced cancers. This CDR3 is 18 amino acids long. Germline V gene data show CDR1 as SGHVS and CDR2 as FQNEAQ. V was cut by 4 bases and J by 0 bases, with 22 bases left in between. Generated by immunoSEQ multiplex PCR, the TCRdb table keeps only in-frame clones and is missing some. Of about 50,000 clones listed, 90% to 95% are singletons. Sequencing used CD4+ or CD8+ T cells sorted from blood, obtained in a trial of the OX40 agonist ivuxolimab. This chain joins TRBV7-8 and TRBJ2-7; D is unclear. This clonotype was obtained from an adult with an advanced solid tumor such as melanoma, head and neck, liver or kidney cancer. CDR3 amino acids: CASSSVIIAGPRSYEQYF. The CDR3 nucleotides read TGTGCCAGCAGCTCCGTTATAATAGCTGGCCCACGCTCCTACGAGCAGTACTTC. Variable domain in full (rest from reference TRBV7-8 and TRBJ2-7): GAGVSQSPRYKVAKRGQDVALRCDPISGHVSLFWYQQALGQGPEFLTYFQNEAQLDKSGLPSDRFFAERPEGSVSTLKIQRTQQEDSAVYLCASSSVIIAGPRSYEQYFGPGTRLTVT.